This TCR beta chain was identified in a study of cytomegalovirus exposure and HLA in healthy donors. CDR1 and CDR2 (germline): SNHLY, FYNNEI. CDR3 size: 16 residues. Trimming stripped 3 bases from V and 5 bases from J, with 17 bases between. In its sample, this clone was seen once. Amplification used 60 Vbeta primers and 13 Jbeta primers. Profiled with immunoSEQ multiplex PCR; TCRdb holds only in-frame clones, not every one. The data show some 140,000 clones, around 80% seen once. This sequence joins TRBV2 and TRBJ1-5; D gene unclear. Sequenced sample: PBMCs. The TCR comes from a male donor in good health and CMV-seropositive. CDR3 in DNA: TGTGCCAGCAGTGAGGTCGGGTCTTACGGATATCAGCCCCAGCATTTT. Its translation is CASSEVGSYGYQPQHF.